This TCR beta chain appears in the sequencing data of a study of T-cell reconstitution after alpha-beta-depleted transplantation in children. Regarding the study as a whole: Several hundred expanded graft clones reportedly gave rise to the alpha-beta T cells present about two months after transplant.

Germline V CDR1 and CDR2: MDHEN, SYDVKM. CDR3 length: 13 amino acids. The V and J ends lost 6 bases and 2 bases respectively, with 11 bases between them. TCRbeta library preparation incorporated unique molecular identifiers. MiXCR, applied by TCRdb to the PCR reads, yields one record per CDR3 protein. The data show approximately 650,000 distinct CDR3 sequences, around 13% seen once. This clonotype showed up just a few times. Its antigen remains unidentified. The clonotype comes from a girl aged 2 to 9 with congenital amegakaryocytic thrombocytopenia, due to receive a stem cell transplant. The chain couples TRBV28 to TRBJ2-7, with D unclear. The sample consisted of PBMCs, taken before TCRalphabeta/CD19-depleted stem cell transplant. This CDR3 is CASRKDTPYEQYF. CDR3 bases: TGTGCCAGCAGAAAAGACACCCCCTACGAGCAGTACTTC.